This entry describes one TCR beta chain. Ten milliliters of peripheral blood were drawn from each donor into EDTA-treated tubes. This entry comes from a study of blood T cells in healthy people across ages. V lost 6 bases to trimming and J lost 8 bases; unmatched junction nucleotides: 12. CDR3 length: 14 amino acids. The germline V gene has CDR1 MNHNY and CDR2 SVGAGI (reference sequence). It was with a sample-barcoded 5' primer and a J-beta primer mix that a second PCR of about 7 to 12 cycles was run. Each CDR3 protein gets one entry after TCRdb re-called the 5' RACE reads with MiXCR. Among more than 700,000 distinct CDR3 sequences listed, about 46% were seen once.

The chain joins TRBV6-6 to TRBJ1-1; TRBD1 agrees at 7 bases. This sequence originates from an elderly man in good health. The sample consisted of blood. The CDR3 protein is CASRPYTGATEAFF. The CDR3 nucleotides read TGTGCCAGCAGGCCCTACACAGGGGCAACGGAAGCTTTCTTT.